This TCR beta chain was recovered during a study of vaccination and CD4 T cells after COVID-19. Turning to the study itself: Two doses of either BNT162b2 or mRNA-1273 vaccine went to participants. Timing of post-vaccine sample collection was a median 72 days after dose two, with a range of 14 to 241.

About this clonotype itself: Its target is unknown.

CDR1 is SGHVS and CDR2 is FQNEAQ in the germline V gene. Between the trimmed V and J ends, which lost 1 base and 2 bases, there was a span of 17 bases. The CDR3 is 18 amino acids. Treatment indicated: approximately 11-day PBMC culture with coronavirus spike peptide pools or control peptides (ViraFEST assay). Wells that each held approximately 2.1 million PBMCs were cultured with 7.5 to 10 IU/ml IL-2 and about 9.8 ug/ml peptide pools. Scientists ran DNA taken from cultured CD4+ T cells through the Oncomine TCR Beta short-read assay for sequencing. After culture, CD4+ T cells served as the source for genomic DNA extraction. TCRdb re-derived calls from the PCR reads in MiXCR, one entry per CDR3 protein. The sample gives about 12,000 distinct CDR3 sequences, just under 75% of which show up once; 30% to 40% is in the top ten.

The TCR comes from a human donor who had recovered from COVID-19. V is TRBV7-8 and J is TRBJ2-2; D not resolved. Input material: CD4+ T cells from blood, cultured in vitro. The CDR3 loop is CASSLVGRPKLNTGELFF. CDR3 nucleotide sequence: TGTGCCAGCAGCTTAGTCGGCAGGCCCAAACTAAACACCGGGGAGCTGTTTTTT.